Below, one T cell receptor (beta chain) is given with its context. This sample is part of a study of blood T cell repertoires in COVID-19. Study as a whole: The United States, Italy and Spain were the sources of the acute and convalescent COVID-19 samples. T cells, B-cell-depleted T cells, or PBMCs provided the cDNA or gDNA that served as material.

Under the authors' procedure: Estimated nucleated cell counts came from reference gene primer amplification. The assay was immunoSEQ multiplex PCR, and TCRdb's table has in-frame clones only and misses some. V, J and clone size reflect that table, while D and trimming were determined from the DNA. In the table there are 140,000 to 150,000 clones, around 87% of which are singletons. The germline CDR1 and CDR2 sequences are SNHLY and FYNNEI. The CDR3 runs 14 residues. Trimming took off 4 bases at V and 5 bases at J, with 13 bases between the two ends. The sample taken for sequencing was peripheral blood. This TCR came from a man aged 50 to 60 who had recovered from COVID-19. The V and J genes are TRBV2 and TRBJ2-3; perhaps TRBD1 as D (6 bases). Here the CDR3 DNA reads TGTGCCAGCAGTGGGGGCAGGGGAAGAGATACGCAGTATTTT. Residues: CASSGGRGRDTQYF. The complete variable domain, with remaining parts taken from reference TRBV2 and TRBJ2-3, reads EPEVTQTPSHQVTQMGQEVILRCVPISNHLYFYWYRQILGQKVEFLVSFYNNEISEKSEIFDDQFSVERPDGSNFTLKIRSTKLEDSAMYFCASSGGRGRDTQYFGPGTRLTVL.